The 9 T cell receptor beta chains below were found in one sample sequenced in a study of T cells in women clearing cervical HPV infection. Profiled with immunoSEQ multiplex PCR; TCRdb holds only in-frame clones, not every one. The repertoire table contains about 21,000 clones. Sequenced input: blood buffy coat. The receptors originated from a woman between 18 and 69 years old with a cervical HPV16 infection that either progressed to CIN3+ or cleared (not recorded which).

This CDR3 is CASSTSRSNEKLFF. The CDR3 bases that were read are TGCGCCAGCAGCACTTCCAGGAGTAATGAAAAA. The gene calls are TRBV5-1 and TRBJ1-4; D is ambiguous. The read ends 3 residues shy of where the CDR3 ends; the end is completed using the germline J gene. This CDR3 has 14 amino acids. The germline V gene encodes CDR1 SGHRS and CDR2 YFSETQ. V lost 4 bases to trimming and J lost 4 bases, with 11 bases between them. Variable domain in full (rest from reference TRBV5-1 and TRBJ1-4): KAGVTQTPRYLIKTRGQQVTLSCSPISGHRSVSWYQQTPGQGLQFLFEYFSETQRNKGNFPGRFSGRQFSNSRSEMNVSTLELGDSALYLCASSTSRSNEKLFFGSGTQLSVL.

CDR3 protein: CASSPPGGTYEQYF. The DNA read from the CDR3 is TGTGCCAGCAGTCCCCCGGGGGGGACCTACGAG. The V and J genes are TRBV2 and TRBJ2-7, with TRBD2 matching 8 bases. Coverage ceases 3 residues before the CDR3 finishes, and the germline J gene fills in the end. This CDR3 is built from 14 residues. The trim removed 5 bases at V and 2 bases at J, leaving 5 bases unmatched. CDR1 is SNHLY and CDR2 is FYNNEI in the germline V gene.

In the case of this clone: The read is 3 residues too short to cover the CDR3 end, so that end is filled in from the germline J gene. The chain recombines TRBV13 with TRBJ2-7; 8 bases line up with TRBD1. CDR1 PRHDT and CDR2 FYEKMQ come from the germline V gene (reference sequence). The CDR3 extends over 16 amino acids. V lost 0 bases and J lost 5; bases outside the gene matches: 9. The DNA read from the CDR3 is TGTGCCAGCAGCTTAGGGGGGACAGGTAGGTCGGACGAG. Encoded protein: CASSLGGTGRSDE. The CDR3 reads in full as CASSLGGTGRSDEQYF.

Concerning this clone itself: The read comes to an end 3 residues before the CDR3 does, leaving the germline J gene to fill in the end. This sequence joins TRBV19 and TRBJ2-1; D may be TRBD2 (6 bases). Looked up from germline, CDR1 is LNHDA and CDR2 is SQIVND (reference sequence). This CDR3 has 15 amino acids. V gave up 4 bases and J gave up 0 bases, with 10 bases separating them. The CDR3 DNA, read in part, is TGTGCCAGTAGTACGGTGGGGGGCTCCTACAATGAG. It translates to CASSTVGGSYNE. The whole CDR3 sequence is CASSTVGGSYNEQFF.

To note about this clone: The read gets to within 3 residues of the CDR3 end, and the germline J gene fills in the rest. The chain uses TRBV5-1 and TRBJ2-2; 11 bases are a match to TRBD2. The CDR3 extends over 18 amino acids. Germline-derived CDR1 and CDR2 are SGHRS and YFSETQ. The junction had 11 bases not matched to a gene; V was cut back by 3 bases and J by 4 bases. Incomplete CDR3 DNA: TGCGCCAGCAGCTCCTTCTTGGGTAGCGGGAGGGCCACCGGGGAG. As protein: CASSSFLGSGRATGE. The complete CDR3 protein is CASSSFLGSGRATGELFF.

Notes on this clone: Sequencing ends 3 residues short of the CDR3 end; the germline J gene provides the rest. The chain joins TRBV20-1 to TRBJ2-2; 10 nucleotides match TRBD2. The V gene's germline CDR1 is DFQATT and CDR2 SNEGSKA (reference sequence). V was pared by 0 bases and J by 3 bases, with 4 bases of the junction left unmatched. CDR3 length: 16 residues. This CDR3 reads CSARDPLAGDTGELFF. The CDR3 DNA, read in part, is TGCAGTGCTAGAGATCCCCTAGCGGGAGACACCGGGGAG.

Points on this clone: Read sequence stops 3 residues before the CDR3 end, and the germline J gene provides the missing end. The chain has TRBV5-1 and TRBJ2-1; D remains ambiguous. V dropped 1 base and J dropped 1 base, with 9 bases sitting between them. Germline lookup yields CDR1 SGHRS and CDR2 YFSETQ. The CDR3 has 15 residues. The part of the CDR3 DNA that was read is TGCGCCAGCAGCTTGAGTGCAGGTTCCTACAATGAG. Amino acids: CASSLSAGSYNE. The CDR3, in full, reads CASSLSAGSYNEQFF.

On this clone: The read terminates 3 residues ahead of where the CDR3 ends, so the germline J gene completes it. The V and J genes are TRBV7-9 and TRBJ1-2, with a weak D call TRBD1 (5 bases). The CDR3 is made up of 15 amino acids. Germline V lookup: CDR1 SEHNR, CDR2 FQNEAQ (reference sequence). Partial CDR3 DNA: TGTGCCAGCAGCTTAGTGGGGCTTAGTAACGATGAC. It codes for CASSLVGLSNDD. In full, the CDR3 reads CASSLVGLSNDDYTF.

As for this clone: The read is 3 residues too short to cover the CDR3 end, so that end is filled in from the germline J gene. V usage is TRBV18 and J usage is TRBJ2-7; 7 bases map to TRBD2. The CDR3 sequence is 15 residues long. Germline V gene sequence: CDR1 KGHSH, CDR2 LQKENI. V was clipped by 5 bases and J by 1 base; unmatched bases: 8. CDR3 residues: CASSSNGGGSYEQYF. CDR3 DNA (partial): TGTGCCAGCTCATCGAACGGCGGGGGATCCTACGAG.